These T cell receptor beta chains were read from a single sample in a study of shared clonotypes between healthy human individuals. The protocol was immunoSEQ multiplex PCR, while the TCRdb copy is restricted to in-frame clones and leaves out a portion. Among a few million clones listed, less than 95% were seen once. The sequenced sample was naive CD4+ T cells from PBMCs. The source of these receptors is a man between 18 and 29 years old in good health. Some clones in this sample may be carry-over from other donors' samples. CDR3s include the opening cysteine and the closing phenylalanine or tryptophan. The D gene is left open where the match is weak. Size values are once, few and many counts, or a class for expanded clones, and some rows have none.

d_call j_call clone_size v_call cdr3_aa cdr3_nt
NA TRBJ2-5 once TRBV25-1 CASTRSGQETQYF TGTGCCAGCACCAGGAGCGGCCAAGAGACCCAGTACTTC
NA TRBJ1-2 NA TRBV28 CASRIGGNYGYTF TGTGCCAGCAGAATCGGGGGGAACTATGGCTACACCTTC
NA TRBJ2-2 NA TRBV29-1 CSVFSGNTGELFF TGCAGCGTTTTTAGCGGAAACACCGGGGAGCTGTTTTTT
NA TRBJ1-4 NA TRBV5-4 CASSSLQGPNEKLFF TGTGCCAGCAGCAGTCTACAGGGCCCAAATGAAAAACTGTTTTTT
NA TRBJ1-2 once TRBV5-8 CASSTSQSPTHYGYTF TGTGCCAGCAGCACCTCTCAAAGTCCCACTCACTATGGCTACACCTTC
TRBD2 TRBJ2-7 NA TRBV2 CASSSAGVYEQYF TGTGCCAGCTCCTCGGCGGGAGTATACGAGCAGTACTTC
NA TRBJ1-1 NA TRBV4-3 CASSQDRRTEAFF TGCGCCAGCAGCCAAGACAGGCGAACTGAAGCTTTCTTT
TRBD1 TRBJ1-3 NA TRBV19 CASKQTGTGNTIYF TGTGCCAGTAAACAGACAGGGACGGGAAACACCATATATTTT
TRBD2 TRBJ2-7 NA TRBV14 CASSQGRLAMGSEQYF TGTGCCAGCAGCCAAGGGAGACTAGCGATGGGCAGCGAGCAGTACTTC
NA TRBJ2-7 NA TRBV21-1 CATNANDGTRYEQYF TGTGCCACCAACGCGAATGACGGGACCCGCTACGAGCAGTACTTC
TRBD1 TRBJ2-5 NA TRBV2 CASGQGVTGETQYF TGTGCCAGCGGACAGGGGGTGACGGGAGAGACCCAGTACTTC
NA TRBJ1-2 NA TRBV5-5 CASSLENYGYTF TGTGCCAGCAGCCTCGAAAACTATGGCTACACCTTC
NA TRBJ1-5 NA TRBV28 CASSLGRKRDQPQHF TGTGCCAGCAGTTTAGGCAGGAAGAGGGATCAGCCCCAGCATTTT
NA TRBJ1-2 NA TRBV28 CASSLSPTNSYGYTF TGTGCCAGCAGTTTATCGCCGACGAATAGCTATGGCTACACCTTC
TRBD1 TRBJ2-7 NA TRBV27 CLSGDRPYEQYF TGCCTTAGTGGGGACAGACCCTACGAGCAGTACTTC
NA TRBJ1-6 NA TRBV4-3 CASSQDPAMDSPLHF TGCGCCAGCAGCCAAGATCCAGCGATGGATTCACCCCTCCACTTT
NA TRBJ1-3 NA TRBV14 CASSQGGNTIYF TGTGCCAGCAGCCAAGGGGGAAACACCATATATTTT
NA TRBJ2-3 NA TRBV7-8 CASSIQGSTDTQYF TGTGCCAGCAGCATACAGGGTAGTACAGATACGCAGTATTTT
NA TRBJ2-4 NA TRBV28 CASSLFLGPRRSVQYF TGTGCCAGCAGTTTATTTTTGGGGCCCAGGAGGAGCGTTCAGTACTTC
TRBD2 TRBJ2-1 NA TRBV5-3 CARSPGTSGKGGNEQFF TGTGCCAGAAGCCCCGGGACTAGCGGGAAAGGGGGGAATGAGCAGTTCTTC
NA TRBJ2-5 once TRBV9 CASSVAGTQYQETQYF TGTGCCAGCAGCGTAGCTGGGACTCAGTACCAAGAGACCCAGTACTTC
NA TRBJ2-7 NA TRBV18 CASSYSYEQYF TGTGCCAGCTCATACAGCTACGAGCAGTACTTC
NA TRBJ1-2 NA TRBV27 CASSSPARGREGGYTF TGTGCCAGCAGTTCCCCGGCGCGGGGACGGGAAGGTGGCTACACCTTC
NA TRBJ1-5 once TRBV19 CASSDMRDQPQHF TGTGCCAGTAGTGACATGAGAGATCAGCCCCAGCATTTT
NA TRBJ2-7 NA TRBV27 CASSFIPYEQYF TGTGCCAGCAGTTTTATACCCTACGAGCAGTACTTC
NA TRBJ1-4 once TRBV5-5 CASSPDSNEKLFF TGTGCCAGCAGCCCAGACAGTAATGAAAAACTGTTTTTT
TRBD2 TRBJ2-2 NA TRBV5-1 CASSLSLAGGLRGELFF TGCGCCAGCAGCTTGTCCCTTGCGGGAGGGCTGCGGGGGGAGCTGTTTTTT
NA TRBJ1-4 NA TRBV7-9 CASSLAQGKAFF TGTGCCAGCAGCTTAGCGCAGGGGAAGGCGTTTTTT
NA TRBJ1-1 NA TRBV19 CASSLAGTNTEAFF TGTGCCAGTAGTTTGGCAGGGACGAACACTGAAGCTTTCTTT
NA TRBJ1-5 NA TRBV7-8 CASSLLGRGIVESNQPQHF TGTGCCAGCAGCTTATTGGGGAGGGGGATAGTGGAGAGCAATCAGCCCCAGCATTTT
NA TRBJ2-3 NA TRBV18 CASSLSVADTQYF TGTGCCAGCTCACTTTCGGTCGCAGATACGCAGTATTTT
NA TRBJ2-5 NA TRBV13 CASSLSLSKEGFGETQYF TGTGCCAGCAGCTTAAGCCTTAGCAAGGAGGGCTTCGGGGAGACCCAGTACTTC
TRBD1 TRBJ2-2 NA TRBV5-6 CASSKGTGAAGELFF TGTGCCAGCAGCAAAGGGACAGGGGCGGCCGGGGAGCTGTTTTTT
NA TRBJ2-5 once TRBV4-2 CASSQETSPFLSQYF TGTGCCAGCAGCCAAGAAACTAGCCCCTTTTTGTCCCAGTACTTC
TRBD1 TRBJ2-3 NA TRBV5-1 CASSLAGQGKDTQYF TGCGCCAGCAGCTTGGCCGGACAGGGCAAAGATACGCAGTATTTT
NA TRBJ1-2 NA TRBV4-3 CASSPLQGSYGYTF TGCGCCAGCAGCCCCTTACAGGGTAGCTATGGCTACACCTTC
NA TRBJ2-1 NA TRBV9 CASSVKRLSSYNEQFF TGTGCCAGCAGCGTCAAGCGCTTGAGCTCCTACAATGAGCAGTTCTTC
TRBD1 TRBJ1-2 once TRBV6-1 CATQIRLTGLYGYTF TGTGCCACTCAAATCCGCCTGACAGGGCTCTATGGCTACACCTTC
NA TRBJ1-2 NA TRBV28 CASGRVGDYGYTF TGTGCCAGCGGTCGCGTAGGTGACTATGGCTACACCTTC
TRBD1 TRBJ1-1 NA TRBV30 CAWSAEPGGATQAFF TGTGCCTGGAGTGCCGAACCAGGGGGGGCCACCCAAGCTTTCTTT
NA TRBJ2-1 NA TRBV29-1 CSVSSTSDNEQFF TGCAGCGTTTCTTCGACTAGTGACAATGAGCAGTTCTTC
NA TRBJ1-2 NA TRBV4-2 CASSRPAGQYGYTF TGTGCCAGCAGCCGTCCGGCAGGCCAATATGGCTACACCTTC
NA TRBJ2-6 NA TRBV5-1 CASSQTDRISGANVLTF TGCGCCAGCAGCCAGACGGACCGAATTTCTGGGGCCAACGTCCTGACTTTC
TRBD1 TRBJ2-7 NA TRBV11-2 CASSRTGTFYEQYF TGTGCCAGCAGCAGGACAGGAACCTTCTACGAGCAGTACTTC
NA TRBJ1-1 NA TRBV6-1 CASSGGQTEAFF TGTGCCAGCAGTGGCGGACAGACTGAAGCTTTCTTT
NA TRBJ2-3 NA TRBV2 CASRGESQYF TGTGCCAGCAGGGGGGAATCGCAGTATTTT
NA TRBJ2-6 NA TRBV9 CASSVKLDSGANVLTF TGTGCCAGCAGCGTGAAACTGGACTCTGGGGCCAACGTCCTGACTTTC
NA TRBJ2-7 NA TRBV5-6 CASSLFNRVNYEQYF TGTGCCAGCAGCTTGTTTAACAGGGTGAACTACGAGCAGTACTTC
NA TRBJ1-1 NA TRBV27 CASSLRQENTEAFF TGTGCCAGCAGTTTAAGACAGGAGAACACTGAAGCTTTCTTT